This is a list of T cell receptor beta chains from one sample in a study of PD-1 blockade in classical Hodgkin lymphoma. The protocol was immunoSEQ multiplex PCR, while the TCRdb copy is restricted to in-frame clones and leaves out a portion. The sample contains 20,000 to 25,000 clones, roughly 72% of which appear only once. The source was peripheral blood mononuclear cells (PBMCs), collected at baseline. Source of these receptors: a human donor with classical Hodgkin lymphoma. CDR3s include the opening cysteine and the closing phenylalanine or tryptophan. Fields, in order: CDR3 DNA, CDR3 protein, J gene, CDR3 length, D gene, V gene, clone size. D genes are given only for firm matches. The listing skips clone size in some rows; elsewhere it reads once, few, many or a size class.

TGTGCCTGGAGTGCCGCCGGGACAGGGGGTGGCTACACCTTC,CAWSAAGTGGGYTF,TRBJ1-2,14,TRBD1,TRBV30,-
TGCAGCGTTGAAGATACCCGACCGGGGGCGCAAGATACGCAGTATTTT,CSVEDTRPGAQDTQYF,TRBJ2-3,16,-,TRBV29-1,-
TGTGCCAGTAGCCCTCGGGACAGGGGGCGCACTGAAGCTTTCTTT,CASSPRDRGRTEAFF,TRBJ1-1,15,TRBD1,TRBV19,few
TGTGCCAGTAGTCCCCACGTCCTCAATAAAAACGAGCAGTACTTC,CASSPHVLNKNEQYF,TRBJ2-7,15,-,TRBV19,once
TGCGCCAGCAGCTTGTTCTCGTCCAGGGTGGCATACAATGAGCAGTTCTTC,CASSLFSSRVAYNEQFF,TRBJ2-1,17,-,TRBV5-1,-
TGCGCCAGCAAGAAGGCGGGCCTGAGGGAGACCCAGTACTTC,CASKKAGLRETQYF,TRBJ2-5,14,-,TRBV4-1,-
TGCGCCAGCAGCACCCGCCTCCAGGGGATGGCCACAGATACGCAGTATTTT,CASSTRLQGMATDTQYF,TRBJ2-3,17,-,TRBV5-1,-
TGTGCCAGCAGCTTATCGGGAAACTCCTACGAGCAGTACTTC,CASSLSGNSYEQYF,TRBJ2-7,14,-,TRBV7-9,few
TGCGCCAGCAGGCGCGGGGGCACCGGGGAGCTGTTTTTT,CASRRGGTGELFF,TRBJ2-2,13,TRBD2,TRBV4-3,-
TGTGCCAGCAGTCAGGGGTGGAATGAGCAGTTCTTC,CASSQGWNEQFF,TRBJ2-1,12,-,TRBV2,-
TGTGCCAGCAGCCCAACCCCCGACAGGGGCCAAGAGACCCAGTACTTC,CASSPTPDRGQETQYF,TRBJ2-5,16,TRBD1,TRBV7-2,-
TGTGCCAGCAGCCAAGTAAGGGGGAACACCGGGGAGCTGTTTTTT,CASSQVRGNTGELFF,TRBJ2-2,15,-,TRBV14,-
TGTGCCAGCAGTGAGACGGACAGTGATAATGAAAAACTGTTTTTT,CASSETDSDNEKLFF,TRBJ1-4,15,-,TRBV2,few
TGCGCCAGCAGACTGGACGGGCGGGATCAGCCCCAGCATTTT,CASRLDGRDQPQHF,TRBJ1-5,14,-,TRBV5-1,-
TGTGCCAGCAGTTTGGGGACTGTGCCTTATGGCTACACCTTC,CASSLGTVPYGYTF,TRBJ1-2,14,-,TRBV28,-
TGTGCCAGCAGTCCAGGGGACTCGGAGCACTACGAGCAGTACTTC,CASSPGDSEHYEQYF,TRBJ2-7,15,-,TRBV28,medium-sized
TGTGCCAGACCGGGGGGCGCAGATACGCAGTATTTT,CARPGGADTQYF,TRBJ2-3,12,-,TRBV6-1,-
TGTGCCAGCAGTCCTTATTTCGTCGGCTACAATGAGCAGTTCTTC,CASSPYFVGYNEQFF,TRBJ2-1,15,-,TRBV28,-
TGTGCCAGCAGTTTGGGCAGCGCGGGTCAGCCCCAGCATTTT,CASSLGSAGQPQHF,TRBJ1-5,14,-,TRBV28,-
TGTGCCAGCAGCTTGGGCCCCCCCAAGAGGGAAAACATTCAGTACTTC,CASSLGPPKRENIQYF,TRBJ2-4,16,-,TRBV5-4,-
TGTGCCAGCAGCTTATTGGCAGGGGGCACCTACGAGCAGTACTTC,CASSLLAGGTYEQYF,TRBJ2-7,15,TRBD1,TRBV7-8,-
TGTGCCAGTAGTGCGGGCCTTTCGGAGGGGGAGACCCAGTACTTC,CASSAGLSEGETQYF,TRBJ2-5,15,-,TRBV19,-
TGTGCCAGCAGCCACGGCTCCCCAGGCCGCGGGAATCAGCCCCAGCATTTT,CASSHGSPGRGNQPQHF,TRBJ1-5,17,-,TRBV7-9,-
TGTGCCAGTAGTCGGACATCCAGTCAGCCCCAGCATTTT,CASSRTSSQPQHF,TRBJ1-5,13,-,TRBV19,once
TGTGCCAGCAGTCAGCAGGCGGGGGCAGCCGAGAAAACTGAAGCTTTCTTT,CASSQQAGAAEKTEAFF,TRBJ1-1,17,-,TRBV11-2,-
TGTGCCAGCAGCCCTCCCCAGCGGGACGAGCAGTACTTC,CASSPPQRDEQYF,TRBJ2-7,13,-,TRBV7-8,-
TGTGCCATCCAAGACAGGGGGCAAGAGACCCAGTACTTC,CAIQDRGQETQYF,TRBJ2-5,13,TRBD1,TRBV6-6,-
TGTGCCAGCAGCCGGGGGACAGGACAAAACACTGAAGCTTTCTTT,CASSRGTGQNTEAFF,TRBJ1-1,15,TRBD1,TRBV4-1,-
TGTGCCAGCAGTTCCCCTGGACCGGCGGATACGCAGTATTTT,CASSSPGPADTQYF,TRBJ2-3,14,-,TRBV27,-
TGTGCCACCAGTCACGACGGGTACGAGCAGTACTTC,CATSHDGYEQYF,TRBJ2-7,12,-,TRBV15,-
TGCGCCAGCAGCCAAGAATACTCCTACAATGAGCAGTTCTTC,CASSQEYSYNEQFF,TRBJ2-1,14,-,TRBV11-2,-
TGTGCCAGCAGCTTAGTTTATCGAAACACTGAAGCTTTCTTT,CASSLVYRNTEAFF,TRBJ1-1,14,-,TRBV7-2,-
TGTGCCAGCAGCGCCTTACTAGCGGGAGATGGGAATGAGCAGTTCTTC,CASSALLAGDGNEQFF,TRBJ2-1,16,TRBD2,TRBV11-3,medium-sized
TGTGCCAGCAGTGAACACAGGACCCTTAGCTACAATGAGCAGTTCTTC,CASSEHRTLSYNEQFF,TRBJ2-1,16,-,TRBV6-1,-
TGTGCCAGCTCCGGGCGCGGCGGGGAGCTGTTTTTT,CASSGRGGELFF,TRBJ2-2,12,-,TRBV6-1,-
TGTGCCAGCAGCTTGGTTAGGGACCCCCGGGACATTCAGTACTTC,CASSLVRDPRDIQYF,TRBJ2-4,15,-,TRBV5-6,-
TGTGCCACCAGCAGAGAGGCTAGCGGGGGACAAGAGACCCAGTACTTC,CATSREASGGQETQYF,TRBJ2-5,16,TRBD2,TRBV15,-
TGTGCCAGTAGTATCGGCGAAGGCCAAGAGACCCAGTACTTC,CASSIGEGQETQYF,TRBJ2-5,14,-,TRBV19,once
TGTGCCAGCAGCCCTAGCGGGAGTGCGAACACCGGGGAGCTGTTTTTT,CASSPSGSANTGELFF,TRBJ2-2,16,TRBD2,TRBV7-3,-
TGCGCCAGTAGCACAAAATGGGACAGTTCCTACGAGCAGTACTTC,CASSTKWDSSYEQYF,TRBJ2-7,15,TRBD1,TRBV5-1,-
TGTGCCGTCCGACGGGACCTGAACACTGAAGCTTTCTTT,CAVRRDLNTEAFF,TRBJ1-1,13,-,TRBV19,-
TGTGCCTGGAAACTAGGCAGCTCCTACAATGAGCAGTTCTTC,CAWKLGSSYNEQFF,TRBJ2-1,14,-,TRBV30,-
TGTGCCAGCAGCGTAGCGGGGCGGGAGGAGGCGGATACGCAGTATTTT,CASSVAGREEADTQYF,TRBJ2-3,16,TRBD2,TRBV9,few
TGTGCCAGCAGTGAAGGGGGGTATGGCTACACCTTC,CASSEGGYGYTF,TRBJ1-2,12,-,TRBV6-1,few
TGCGCCAGCAGCTTGGCGGCCAAGACCTACGAGCAGTACTTC,CASSLAAKTYEQYF,TRBJ2-7,14,-,TRBV5-1,-